One sample yielded the 2 T cell receptor beta chains listed below, sequenced in a study of T cell repertoires in cytomegalovirus infection. Antigens for these TCRs are unknown. TCRdb passed the reads through MiXCR, listing each CDR3 protein once. The sample yields 570,000 or so distinct CDR3 sequences, roughly 43% seen once. The sample in question was cultured PBMCs, obtained from culture after CMV antigen stimulation. The receptors stem from a human donor in good health (CMV status not recorded). Some clones in this sample may be carry-over from other donors' samples.

This clonotype was seen only a few times. V and J are TRBV7-2 and TRBJ2-3; no clear D gene. The CDR3 totals 15 residues. Germline V gives CDR1 SGHTA, CDR2 FQGNSA. Trimming cost V 5 bases and J 1 base, with 13 bases left between them. CDR3 DNA: TGTGCCAGCAGCCCCAGGTTGTCCGGCACAGATACGCAGTATTTT. It is translated as CASSPRLSGTDTQYF.

This chain links TRBV7-2 with TRBJ2-1, with D perhaps TRBD1 or TRBD2 (6 bases each). Looked up from germline, CDR1 is SGHTA and CDR2 is FQGNSA. The CDR3 spans 15 residues. The V end lost 10 bases, the J end lost 7 bases, and 23 bases lay between the germline ends. This CDR3 is CATTGSGAGWNEQFF. The CDR3 DNA follows: TGTGCCACCACTGGTTCGGGGGCAGGGTGGAATGAGCAGTTCTTC.